This entry lists 10 T cell receptor beta chains sequenced from one sample in a study of shared clonotypes between healthy human individuals. Data came from immunoSEQ multiplex PCR; TCRdb stores just in-frame clones and leaves some out. The data hold roughly 170,000 clones, with 66% observed a single time. Sample: memory CD4+ T cells sorted from blood. The subset denotes: CD45RA-negative fraction. These receptors all stem from a man aged 25 to 40 in good health.

This clone has just one count. The chain has TRBV6-5 and TRBJ2-7; 8 positions agree with TRBD1. The CDR3 is made up of 13 amino acids. The ends lost 2 bases at V and 3 bases at J; junction bases unmatched: 0. CDR1 MNHEY and CDR2 SVGAGI come from the germline V gene. The CDR3 here is CASSYDRGYEQYF. Written as DNA, the CDR3 is TGTGCCAGCAGTTACGACAGGGGCTACGAGCAGTACTTC.

The chain's CDR3 is CASSLDLTSDTEAFF. The CDR3 DNA reads TGTGCCAGCAGCTTGGATCTTACTTCCGACACTGAAGCTTTCTTT. The chain couples TRBV5-6 to TRBJ1-1; D unresolved. V was cut by 0 bases and J by 3 bases, with 12 bases left in between. This CDR3 spans 15 amino acids. The germline CDR1 and CDR2 sequences are SGHDT and YYEEEE.

The rearrangement uses TRBV2 and TRBJ2-7; 13 nucleotides align to TRBD2. The CDR3 has 13 amino acids. CDR1 SNHLY and CDR2 FYNNEI come from the germline V gene. The trim removed 6 bases at V and 6 bases at J, leaving 2 bases unmatched. The CDR3 DNA is TGTGCCAGCAGCGGGACTAGCGGGACCGAGCAGTACTTC. Translating it yields CASSGTSGTEQYF.

The rearrangement uses TRBV7-9 and TRBJ2-7; a weak D match, TRBD2 (6 bases). The germline gives CDR1 SEHNR, CDR2 FQNEAQ (reference sequence). Deletions cut 5 bases from V and 6 bases from J, with 17 bases between. The CDR3 totals 14 residues. The CDR3 DNA follows: TGTGCCAGCAGCACTCAGGGAGGAGGAAGCGAGCAGTACTTC. Translated: CASSTQGGGSEQYF.

This clone has just a few counts. DNA of the CDR3: TGTGCCAGCAGCTTAGGCAATGAGCAGTTCTTC. Translating gives CASSLGNEQFF. V and J are TRBV11-3 and TRBJ2-1; no clear D gene. This CDR3 region has 11 residues. The germline V gene encodes CDR1 SGHNT and CDR2 YENEEA. V lost 1 base to trimming and J lost 6 bases, with 1 base between them.

The chain has TRBV2 and TRBJ2-7; 9 nucleotides agree with TRBD1. This CDR3 contains 15 residues. Germline V gene lookup returns CDR1 SNHLY and CDR2 FYNNEI. After removal of 6 bases from V and 2 bases from J, the junction contained 8 bases not matched to a gene. The DNA for the CDR3 is TGTGCCAGCAGGGGCTCCGGGACAGGGACCTACGAGCAGTACTTC. Translation gives CASRGSGTGTYEQYF.

The rearrangement joins TRBV6-6 to TRBJ1-5; D not certain. Germline CDR1 reads MNHNY; CDR2 reads SVGAGI (reference sequence). Trimming left V 6 bases short and J 11 bases short, with 11 bases between. This CDR3 comprises 11 residues. The CDR3 nucleotides are TGTGCCAGCAGCCGCGACATGGCCCAGCATTTT. This gives the protein CASSRDMAQHF.

The V gene is TRBV9, the J gene TRBJ2-7, with 9 positions matching TRBD1. V dropped 1 base and J dropped 2; count of bases not matched to a gene: 4. This CDR3 contains 15 residues. Germline CDR1 and CDR2: SGDLS and YYNGEE. The CDR3 loop is CASSVTDRGTYEQYF. CDR3 nucleotides: TGTGCCAGCAGCGTAACGGACAGGGGTACCTACGAGCAGTACTTC.

This clone turned up a few times. The chain uses TRBV28 and TRBJ1-1; D might be TRBD1 (5 bases). Germline V gene lookup returns CDR1 MDHEN and CDR2 SYDVKM. The CDR3 is 12 residues long. V lost 7 bases, J lost 10 bases, and 16 bases lay in between. CDR3 bases: TGTGCCAGCACCGCGGGAGAAAGGGGAGCTTTCTTT. Its translation: CASTAGERGAFF.

The chain couples TRBV7-3 to TRBJ2-1; TRBD2 might be the D (5 bases). From germline, CDR1 is SGHTA and CDR2 FQGTGA. This CDR3 region has 12 residues. V was shortened by 8 bases and J by 9 bases, with 14 bases between the two germline ends. The DNA of the CDR3 is TGTGCCAGCGGGGAAGATGGGAGTGAGCAGTTCTTC. This encodes CASGEDGSEQFF.